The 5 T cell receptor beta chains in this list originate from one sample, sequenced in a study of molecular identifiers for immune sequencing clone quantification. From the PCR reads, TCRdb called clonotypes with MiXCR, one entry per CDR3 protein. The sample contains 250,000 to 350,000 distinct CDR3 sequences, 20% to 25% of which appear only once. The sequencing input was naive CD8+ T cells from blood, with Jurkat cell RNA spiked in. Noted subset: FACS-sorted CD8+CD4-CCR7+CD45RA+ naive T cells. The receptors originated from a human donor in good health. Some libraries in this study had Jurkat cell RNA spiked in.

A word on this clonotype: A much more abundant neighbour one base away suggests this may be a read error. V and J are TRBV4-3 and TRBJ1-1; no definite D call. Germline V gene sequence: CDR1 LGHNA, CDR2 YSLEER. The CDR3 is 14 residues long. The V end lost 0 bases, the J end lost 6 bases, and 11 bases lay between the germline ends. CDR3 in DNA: TGCGCCAGCAGCCAAGATCGAGGCGGACCTGAAGCTTTCTTT. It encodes CASSQDRGGPEAFF.

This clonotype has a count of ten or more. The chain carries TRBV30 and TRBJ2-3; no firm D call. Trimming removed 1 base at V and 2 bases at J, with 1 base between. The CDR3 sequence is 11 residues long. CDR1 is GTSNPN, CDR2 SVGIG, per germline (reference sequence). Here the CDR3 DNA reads TGTGCCTGGAGTGCCACAGATACGCAGTATTTT. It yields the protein CAWSATDTQYF. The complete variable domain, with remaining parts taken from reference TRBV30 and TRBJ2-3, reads SQTIHQWPATLVQPVGSPLSLECTVEGTSNPNLYWYRQAAGRGLQLLFYSVGIGQISSEVPQNLSASRPQDRQFILSSKKLLLSDSGFYLCAWSATDTQYFGPGTRLTVL.

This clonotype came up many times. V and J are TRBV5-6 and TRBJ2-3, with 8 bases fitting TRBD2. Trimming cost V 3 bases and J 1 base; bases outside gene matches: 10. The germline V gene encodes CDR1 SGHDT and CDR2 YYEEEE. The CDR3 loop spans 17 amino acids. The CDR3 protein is CASSSTGERGRTDTQYF. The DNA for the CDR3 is TGTGCCAGCAGCTCCACAGGAGAGCGGGGGCGCACAGATACGCAGTATTTT.

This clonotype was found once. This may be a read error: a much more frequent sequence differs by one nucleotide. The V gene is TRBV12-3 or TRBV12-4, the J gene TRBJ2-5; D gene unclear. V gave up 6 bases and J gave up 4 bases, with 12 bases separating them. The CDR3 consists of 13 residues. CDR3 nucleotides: TGTGCCAGCAGCCTCCCAGCAGCAGAGACCCAGTACTTC. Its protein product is CASSLPAAETQYF.

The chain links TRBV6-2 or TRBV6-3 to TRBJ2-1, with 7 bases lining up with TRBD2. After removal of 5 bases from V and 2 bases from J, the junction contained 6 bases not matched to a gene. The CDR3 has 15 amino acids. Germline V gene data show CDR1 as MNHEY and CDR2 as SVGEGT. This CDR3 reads CASSHGAGAYNEQFF. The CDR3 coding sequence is TGTGCCAGCAGTCACGGGGCGGGGGCCTACAATGAGCAGTTCTTC.